This TCR beta chain appears in the sequencing data of a study of blood T cell repertoires in COVID-19. Study background: T cells, B-cell-depleted T cells, or PBMCs supplied cDNA or gDNA.

All enrollees were about 18 to 95 years old and from 24 US areas. Clinical history as reported by participants underpinned cohort assignment. Some clones are missing from TCRdb's copy, which holds only in-frame ones; the method was immunoSEQ multiplex PCR. The sample carries about 170,000 clones, 70% to 85% recorded once. V dropped 9 bases and J dropped 2 bases, with 17 bases sitting between them. The CDR3 extends over 15 amino acids. From germline, CDR1 is SGHTA and CDR2 FQGNSA. Sequences were obtained from PBMCs or T cells enriched from blood (not recorded which). This TCR derives from a woman aged 70-85 years in a cohort exposed to, infected with or recovered from COVID-19 (not recorded which). The V and J genes are TRBV7-2 and TRBJ1-3; the D is unclear. CDR3 coding DNA: TGTGCCAGTAAACAAAGCGGGGTGCCTGGAAACACCATATATTTT. This gives the protein CASKQSGVPGNTIYF.